This TCR beta chain was recovered during a study of CD8+ T cells in alopecia areata. Study results and caveats: Scalp clonality, along with expanded CD8+ clones among the top 100, was significantly decreased by tofacitinib. An increase in clonality over normal scalp was evident in lesional scalp, especially alopecia totalis/universalis.

In regard to this clone: What it recognizes is unknown.

Following RNA extraction, reverse transcription yielded cDNA that acted as the sequencing template. Using immunoSEQ multiplex PCR, the repertoire was profiled, and TCRdb retains in-frame clones only, with some absent. The sample lists around 120,000 clones, approximately 53% occurring once. Sample treatment: oral pan-JAK inhibitor, 5-10 mg twice daily. This sample comprised CD4+ T cells sorted from blood, obtained at week 4, from a patient treated with tofacitinib. This TCR was sampled from a human donor with alopecia areata.

The CDR3 DNA sequence: TGTGCCTGGAGTGTTCGGGGGAGATGGTTAGCTAACTATGGCTACACCTTC. Translated, it gives CAWSVRGRWLANYGYTF. V gene TRBV30 combines with J gene TRBJ1-2, with D possibly being TRBD1 (5 bases). Germline loops: CDR1 GTSNPN, CDR2 SVGIG (reference sequence). The CDR3 is made up of 17 amino acids. Trimming removed 0 bases at V and 0 bases at J, with 17 bases between.